This T cell receptor beta chain was obtained from a study of CD8 T cells in Susac syndrome. The CDR3 is made up of 17 amino acids. V gave up 5 bases and J gave up 0 bases, with 20 bases separating them. Germline V gene sequence: CDR1 SQVTM, CDR2 ANQGSEA. Random hexamers served to reverse transcribe about 0.5 to 1 ug RNA. Multiplex immunoSEQ PCR targeted 54 Vbeta and 13 Jbeta TCR beta segments. TCRdb re-analysed the immunoSEQ multiplex PCR reads in MiXCR, keeping a single row per CDR3 protein. The sample contains 330,000 or so distinct CDR3 sequences, around 91% of which appear only once. The multiple sclerosis controls were treatment-naive patients with relapsing-remitting disease that was stable or active.

This sequence was found in a human donor with multiple sclerosis. The chain uses TRBV29-1 and TRBJ2-1; D is ambiguous. The sample was CD8+ T cells from PBMCs. DNA of the CDR3: TGCAGCGTTTCCAACTGGATTAGCCGGAGCTCCTACAATGAGCAGTTCTTC. Residues: CSVSNWISRSSYNEQFF.